Each of the 14 T cell receptor beta chains below was sequenced from the same sample in a study of blood T cell repertoires in COVID-19. Assay: immunoSEQ multiplex PCR; the TCRdb copy retains only in-frame clones and omits some. Found here are roughly 70,000 clones, about 88% of them singletons; the top ten hold 3.9%. Sequencing was performed on peripheral blood. Every receptor here comes from a man aged 65-85 years with active COVID-19.

The CDR3 DNA follows: TGTGCCAGCTCCTACCGACAGGGGTCCCCAAACACTGAAGCTTTCTTT. It specifies CASSYRQGSPNTEAFF. V is TRBV18 and J is TRBJ1-1; 8 bases align to TRBD1. CDR1 is KGHSH, CDR2 LQKENI, per germline. The CDR3 totals 16 residues. The junction had 11 bases not matched to a gene; V was cut back by 6 bases and J by 2 bases.

This chain uses TRBV18 with TRBJ2-7, with D perhaps TRBD1 (6 bases). Between the trimmed V and J ends, which lost 6 bases and 7 bases, there was a span of 28 bases. This CDR3 has 17 residues. CDR1 is KGHSH and CDR2 is LQKENI in the germline V gene. CDR3 DNA: TGTGCCAGCTCCCCGGCCCCCGCGTCGTCGACAGGCGGGGAGCAGTACTTC. Amino acids: CASSPAPASSTGGEQYF.

The chain joins TRBV9 to TRBJ2-1, with 10 bases matching TRBD2. The CDR3 contains 16 residues. Germline V CDR1 and CDR2: SGDLS, YYNGEE. The ends lost 3 bases at V and 2 bases at J; junction bases unmatched: 5. CDR3 protein: CASSARLAGPYNEQFF. The CDR3 bases are TGTGCCAGCAGCGCCCGACTAGCGGGCCCCTACAATGAGCAGTTCTTC.

This clone was counted once. This sequence joins TRBV7-8 and TRBJ2-7; TRBD2 is a possible D gene (5 bases). The CDR3 consists of 14 residues. The V gene lost 5 bases and the J gene lost 1 base, with 12 bases spanning the gap. CDR1 SGHVS and CDR2 FQNEAQ come from the germline V gene. CDR3 sequence (DNA): TGTGCCAGCAGCCCCGGGGTTGGGTCCTACGAGCAGTACTTC. Amino acids: CASSPGVGSYEQYF.

The CDR3: CAWTQGSYEQYF. The CDR3 nucleotides read TGTGCCTGGACCCAGGGATCCTACGAGCAGTACTTC. The rearrangement links TRBV30 to TRBJ2-7; a weak D match, TRBD1 (5 bases). V shed 4 bases and J shed 1 base, with 8 bases lying between them. Germline CDR1 and CDR2: GTSNPN and SVGIG (reference sequence). The CDR3 consists of 12 residues.

V is TRBV2 and J is TRBJ2-2; 9 bases agree with TRBD2. J gave up 6 bases and V 1 base, and 6 bases lay outside the gene matches. CDR3 size: 16 residues. Germline V gene sequence: CDR1 SNHLY, CDR2 FYNNEI. The CDR3 is CASSEVASGISGELFF. CDR3 sequence (DNA): TGTGCCAGCAGTGAAGTGGCTAGCGGGATATCCGGGGAGCTGTTTTTT.

The chain recombines TRBV7-2 with TRBJ2-7; 13 bases map to TRBD2. Trimming cost V 6 bases and J 6 bases; bases outside gene matches: 5. CDR3 length: 14 amino acids. Per the germline V gene, CDR1 is SGHTA and CDR2 is FQGNSA. The CDR3 here is CASRLAGGPGEQYF. CDR3 nucleotide sequence: TGTGCCAGCAGACTAGCGGGAGGGCCGGGCGAGCAGTACTTC.

This clone showed up just a few times. This chain joins TRBV7-9 and TRBJ1-5; 8 bases are a match to TRBD1. This CDR3 region has 15 residues. J lost 7 bases, V lost 5 bases, and 10 bases had no gene match. Germline V gives CDR1 SEHNR, CDR2 FQNEAQ (reference sequence). CDR3: CASSPNQGAGQPQHF. CDR3 coding DNA: TGTGCCAGCAGCCCAAACCAGGGGGCCGGGCAGCCCCAGCATTTT.

The chain is built from TRBV7-3 and TRBJ2-1, with 9 bases aligning to TRBD2. The length of the CDR3 is 16 residues. From germline, CDR1 is SGHTA and CDR2 FQGTGA. Germline trimming cut 5 bases from V and 7 bases from J; bases unmatched to any gene: 12. This chain's CDR3 is CASSPLAGEGRNEQFF. The CDR3, as DNA: TGTGCCAGCAGCCCATTAGCGGGAGAGGGGAGGAATGAGCAGTTCTTC.

The chain employs TRBV6-5 and TRBJ2-3, with D maybe TRBD2 (6 bases). The germline gives CDR1 MNHEY, CDR2 SVGAGI. Trimming took off 0 bases at V and 4 bases at J, with 11 bases between the two ends. The CDR3 sequence is 15 residues long. As DNA, the CDR3 is TGTGCCAGCAGTTACTCGAACGGGGGTGCAGATACGCAGTATTTT. Residues: CASSYSNGGADTQYF.

The chain uses TRBV4-2 and TRBJ2-1, with 14 bases identical to TRBD2. This CDR3 is 17 amino acids long. Germline V CDR1 and CDR2: LGHNA, YNFKEQ. V shed 0 bases and J 6 bases; nucleotides not matched to a gene: 4. The CDR3 reads CASSQEGTSGRGNEQFF. CDR3 in DNA: TGTGCCAGCAGCCAAGAGGGGACTAGCGGGAGAGGCAATGAGCAGTTCTTC.

The V gene is TRBV28, the J gene TRBJ2-2; 8 bases are a match to TRBD1. V was pared by 5 bases and J by 6 bases, with 8 bases of the junction left unmatched. There are 15 residues in the CDR3. Germline CDR1 and CDR2: MDHEN and SYDVKM. The CDR3 region is CASSPRTGLAGELFF. The CDR3 DNA reads TGTGCCAGCAGTCCCAGGACAGGGTTGGCCGGGGAGCTGTTTTTT.

This sequence joins TRBV7-3 and TRBJ2-7, with D perhaps TRBD1 (7 bases). V lost 5 bases and J lost 1, with 12 bases in between. Per the germline V gene, CDR1 is SGHTA and CDR2 is FQGTGA. The CDR3 sequence is 14 residues long. The CDR3 coding sequence is TGTGCCAGCAGCCCAGGGGGGACTTCCTACGAGCAGTACTTC. Amino acids: CASSPGGTSYEQYF.

This chain joins TRBV27 and TRBJ1-1; D is possibly TRBD1 (6 bases). The CDR3 sequence is 15 residues long. Trimming removed 1 base from V and 5 bases from J, with 14 bases in between. Germline CDR1 and CDR2: MNHEY and SMNVEV (reference sequence). CDR3: CASSLWGRVGTEAFF. CDR3 in DNA: TGTGCCAGCAGTTTATGGGGGCGGGTCGGGACTGAAGCTTTCTTT.